This T cell receptor beta chain originates from a study of T cell responses to AZD1222 COVID-19 vaccine. With regard to this clone: The antigen remains undetermined.

Assay: immunoSEQ multiplex PCR; the TCRdb copy retains only in-frame clones and omits some. The profile shows around 100,000 clones, about 93% of them singletons. The CDR3 covers 15 residues. J lost 7 bases, V lost 2 bases, and 4 bases had no gene match. Germline CDR1 reads SGHAT; CDR2 reads FQNNGV. Findings and caveats of the study: Spike was spanned by vaccine-associated CD4 TCRs, which were dominant at 160-218 and 743-854. Donors were largely white British and mainly female; clonal diversity was possibly underestimated. At baseline, just five to seven AZD1222 recipients tested seropositive.

The material was peripheral blood, obtained on day 0 of AZD1222 vaccination. The chain couples TRBV11-2 to TRBJ2-1; 11 nucleotides agree with TRBD2. The TCR comes from an adult in good health. The CDR3 DNA follows: TGTGCCAGCAGCTTAAATAGCGGGGGGGCAAATGAGCAGTTCTTC. Amino acid sequence: CASSLNSGGANEQFF.